This paragraph reports one T cell receptor beta chain. In germline, CDR1 is LNHDA, CDR2 SQIVND (reference sequence). The germline V and J ends were trimmed by 9 bases and 8 bases, with 29 bases remaining between them. There are 17 residues in the CDR3. Authors' methods: Estimation of nucleated cell counts relied on the amplification of reference gene primers. TCRdb's copy holds only in-frame clones and misses some; the assay was immunoSEQ multiplex PCR. V and J calls plus clone size are reproduced from that table; the DNA served to infer D and trimming. The sample contains about 300,000 clones, approximately 86% of which appear only once. These data come from a study of blood T cell repertoires in COVID-19. Overall study context: Both acute and convalescent COVID-19 samples were obtained from the United States, Italy and Spain. Sources were T cells, B-cell-depleted T cells, or PBMCs; the material itself was cDNA or gDNA.

Sequenced: peripheral blood. The chain joins TRBV19 to TRBJ2-1, with D perhaps matching TRBD2 (6 bases). This TCR was sampled from a man aged 18-30 years with active or convalescent COVID-19. DNA for the CDR3: TGTGCCAGCCACCATAACGGGAGACTAGTTCTATTCGATGAGCAGTTCTTC. It is translated as CASHHNGRLVLFDEQFF.